A selection of T cell receptor beta chains follows, all from one sample in a study of post-analysis software for immune sequencing data. Each CDR3 protein gets one entry after TCRdb re-called the PCR reads with MiXCR. Seen here are about 430,000 distinct CDR3 sequences, about 39% observed once, and the top ten hold about 8%. The specimen sequenced was blood. All receptors derive from a girl aged 2 to 10 with multiple sclerosis. CDR3s include the opening cysteine and the closing phenylalanine or tryptophan. A D gene is named only where the DNA matches it firmly. Size is omitted from some rows. Given values are once, few, many or a class for expanded clones.

- | TRBJ2-6 | - | TRBV28 | CASVAGANVLTF | TGTGCCAGCGTCGCTGGGGCCAACGTCCTGACTTTC
- | TRBJ2-3 | - | TRBV29-1 | CSGGGADTQYF | TGCAGCGGGGGTGGGGCAGATACGCAGTATTTT
- | TRBJ1-6 | - | TRBV4-1 | CASSQDRSGNSPLHF | TGCGCCAGCAGCCAAGATAGATCGGGGAATTCACCCCTCCACTTT
- | TRBJ2-6 | - | TRBV24-1 | CATSDKAAQGANVLTF | TGTGCCACCAGTGATAAGGCCGCTCAAGGGGCCAACGTCCTGACTTTC
- | TRBJ1-4 | - | TRBV5-1 | CASRTVATNEKLFF | TGCGCCAGTAGAACCGTGGCAACTAATGAAAAACTGTTTTTT
TRBD1 | TRBJ2-7 | few | TRBV24-1 | CATSDTNRGEQYF | TGTGCCACCAGTGATACGAACAGGGGCGAGCAGTACTTC
- | TRBJ2-7 | few | TRBV20-1 | CSARERYSGSTYEQYF | TGCAGTGCTAGAGAACGCTATAGCGGAAGTACCTACGAGCAGTACTTC
TRBD1 | TRBJ1-5 | many | TRBV15 | CATSQFPPDRSNQPQHF | TGTGCCACCAGCCAATTCCCCCCGGACAGGAGCAATCAGCCCCAGCATTTT
TRBD2 | TRBJ2-1 | few | TRBV12-3/TRBV12-4 | CASSGTSGATNEQFF | TGTGCCAGCAGCGGTACTAGCGGGGCTACCAATGAGCAGTTCTTC
TRBD2 | TRBJ2-3 | - | TRBV6-2/TRBV6-3 | CASSPLGLADSTDTQYF | TGTGCCAGCAGTCCCCTCGGACTAGCAGACAGCACAGATACGCAGTATTTT
- | TRBJ1-4 | few | TRBV4-3 | CASSQENKPEKLFF | TGCGCCAGCAGCCAAGAAAACAAGCCCGAAAAACTGTTTTTT
TRBD2 | TRBJ2-1 | - | TRBV6-5 | CASSYAPQLAGNRYLAGDEQFF | TGTGCCAGCAGTTACGCCCCTCAACTAGCGGGCAACCGGTACTTAGCCGGGGATGAGCAGTTCTTC
- | TRBJ2-7 | - | TRBV29-1 | CSVGSVNEQYF | TGCAGCGTAGGCTCTGTGAACGAGCAGTACTTC
- | TRBJ1-6 | - | TRBV6-5 | CASTSDANF | TGTGCCAGCACTTCGGACGCCAACTTT
- | TRBJ2-7 | few | TRBV2 | CASSEGRQEYEQYF | TGTGCCAGCAGTGAAGGGAGACAGGAGTACGAGCAGTACTTC
- | TRBJ2-7 | - | TRBV28 | CASSSPPGEQYF | TGTGCCAGCAGCTCTCCGCCGGGGGAGCAGTACTTC
TRBD1 | TRBJ1-1 | - | TRBV20-1 | CSAENRGTEAFF | TGCAGTGCTGAAAACAGGGGGACTGAAGCTTTCTTT
TRBD1 | TRBJ2-3 | - | TRBV13 | CASSFWTGTDTQYF | TGTGCCAGCAGCTTCTGGACAGGGACAGATACGCAGTATTTT
TRBD2 | TRBJ2-3 | few | TRBV6-5 | CASSFTSGPTDTQYF | TGTGCCAGCAGCTTTACTAGCGGTCCCACAGATACGCAGTATTTT
- | TRBJ2-5 | - | TRBV5-1 | CASSLVLTRGETQYF | TGCGCCAGCAGCTTAGTATTAACCCGCGGAGAGACCCAGTACTTC
- | TRBJ2-5 | - | TRBV6-5 | CACSYSPTARETQYF | TGTGCCTGCAGTTACTCTCCGACAGCGCGAGAGACCCAGTACTTC
TRBD2 | TRBJ2-7 | few | TRBV28 | CASSSGTSIPEQYF | TGTGCCAGCAGCTCCGGGACTAGTATACCCGAGCAGTACTTC
- | TRBJ2-7 | - | TRBV4-3 | CASSPRIFNGGLNEQYF | TGCGCCAGCAGCCCAAGAATCTTCAACGGGGGCCTCAATGAGCAGTACTTC
- | TRBJ2-7 | - | TRBV20-1 | CSTSKLGAYEQYF | TGCAGTACTTCAAAACTAGGGGCCTACGAGCAGTACTTC
TRBD2 | TRBJ2-3 | once | TRBV6-5 | CASSYHAGGQNTQYF | TGTGCCAGCAGTTACCACGCGGGAGGGCAGAACACGCAGTATTTT
- | TRBJ1-6 | - | TRBV5-5 | CASSLGRVPASPLHF | TGTGCCAGCAGCTTGGGTAGGGTTCCAGCTTCACCCCTCCACTTT
TRBD1 | TRBJ2-5 | - | TRBV18 | CASSPSGGTGTMETQYF | TGTGCCAGCTCACCTTCGGGCGGGACAGGGACCATGGAGACCCAGTACTTC
TRBD1 | TRBJ1-4 | - | TRBV7-2 | CASSRRDRARTNEKLFF | TGTGCCAGCAGCCGCCGGGACAGGGCTAGGACTAATGAAAAACTGTTTTTT
- | TRBJ2-4 | - | TRBV7-2 | CASSLQVGYGGGGGDIQYF | TGTGCCAGCAGCTTACAAGTCGGTTACGGCGGAGGGGGGGGGGACATTCAGTACTTC
- | TRBJ2-1 | - | TRBV6-2/TRBV6-3 | CASSYGGSQNNEQFF | TGTGCCAGCAGTTATGGTGGGAGTCAGAACAATGAGCAGTTCTTC
- | TRBJ2-1 | - | TRBV29-1 | CSERAAGLGGEQFF | TGCAGCGAACGTGCAGCCGGATTGGGGGGTGAGCAGTTCTTC
- | TRBJ2-7 | few | TRBV12-3/TRBV12-4 | CASSPYPYEQYF | TGTGCCAGCAGTCCGTATCCATACGAGCAGTACTTC
- | TRBJ2-5 | - | TRBV5-1 | CASSLVGPPQETQYF | TGCGCCAGCAGCTTGGTGGGACCCCCTCAAGAGACCCAGTACTTC
- | TRBJ2-5 | few | TRBV21-1 | CASSGRPGLAGQETQYF | TGTGCCAGCAGCGGAAGACCGGGACTAGCGGGACAAGAGACCCAGTACTTC
- | TRBJ1-2 | few | TRBV7-2 | CASSPEGGRHGYTF | TGTGCCAGCAGCCCAGAGGGGGGGAGGCATGGCTACACCTTC
- | TRBJ2-1 | few | TRBV6-5 | CASSYSLAFSSYNEQFF | TGTGCCAGCAGTTACTCCTTAGCGTTTAGCTCCTACAATGAGCAGTTCTTC
- | TRBJ1-2 | - | TRBV20-1 | CSAPGAPGIGFYGYTF | TGCAGTGCTCCGGGAGCCCCGGGGATAGGTTTCTATGGCTACACCTTC
- | TRBJ2-3 | - | TRBV15 | CATSRGVSTDTQYF | TGTGCCACCAGCAGAGGGGTATCCACAGATACGCAGTATTTT
TRBD1 | TRBJ2-7 | few | TRBV12-3/TRBV12-4 | CASSNVGTGSREQYF | TGTGCCAGCAGTAACGTAGGGACAGGATCCCGGGAGCAGTACTTC
TRBD1 | TRBJ2-3 | - | TRBV5-1 | CASSRGLGDTQYF | TGCGCCAGCAGCAGGGGGCTGGGAGATACGCAGTATTTT
- | TRBJ2-5 | - | TRBV25-1 | CASSESVTGREQYF | TGTGCCAGCAGTGAATCGGTAACAGGGCGGGAGCAGTACTTC
TRBD1 | TRBJ2-3 | - | TRBV28 | CASSPTGTGFINTQYF | TGTGCCAGCAGTCCTACCGGGACAGGGTTCATTAATACGCAGTATTTT
- | TRBJ1-1 | - | TRBV7-3 | CASSLNSWGPEAPPSEAFF | TGTGCCAGCAGCTTAAACTCATGGGGCCCGGAGGCGCCTCCCTCTGAAGCTTTCTTT
TRBD1 | TRBJ2-7 | - | TRBV6-5 | CASSYGQGALSSYEQYF | TGTGCCAGCAGTTACGGGCAGGGGGCCCTTAGCTCCTACGAGCAGTACTTC
- | TRBJ1-5 | few | TRBV6-1 | CASKRSNQPQHF | TGTGCCAGCAAACGAAGCAATCAGCCCCAGCATTTT
- | TRBJ2-7 | - | TRBV15 | CATSTVTAPQLDEQYF | TGTGCCACCAGCACCGTGACAGCCCCTCAATTAGACGAGCAGTACTTC
- | TRBJ1-6 | few | TRBV28 | CASKVGVSYNSPLHF | TGTGCCAGCAAGGTCGGGGTATCCTATAATTCACCCCTCCACTTT
- | TRBJ2-7 | few | TRBV7-9 | CASSLAVEAGFYEQYF | TGTGCCAGCAGCTTAGCGGTCGAAGCGGGTTTCTACGAGCAGTACTTC
- | TRBJ2-6 | - | TRBV6-4 | CASSLGPSDRFNVLTF | TGTGCCAGCAGCCTTGGCCCCTCCGACAGGTTTAACGTCCTGACTTTC
- | TRBJ1-5 | - | TRBV12-3/TRBV12-4 | CASSAGGAQPQHF | TGTGCCAGCAGTGCGGGGGGAGCTCAGCCCCAGCATTTT
TRBD1 | TRBJ1-4 | few | TRBV5-1 | CASSPMDRGLEKLFF | TGCGCCAGCAGCCCGATGGACAGGGGGCTTGAAAAACTGTTTTTT
TRBD1 | TRBJ1-5 | - | TRBV24-1 | CATSDPGQGVQPQHF | TGTGCCACCAGTGACCCTGGACAGGGGGTTCAGCCCCAGCATTTT
TRBD1 | TRBJ2-7 | - | TRBV5-1 | CASSHGQGVRHEQYF | TGCGCCAGCAGCCACGGACAGGGGGTGAGACACGAGCAGTACTTC
TRBD1 | TRBJ2-3 | many | TRBV6-5 | CASSPFVTGDHTDTQYF | TGTGCCAGCAGCCCCTTTGTGACAGGGGATCACACAGATACGCAGTATTTT
TRBD1 | TRBJ2-1 | few | TRBV6-2/TRBV6-3 | CASRRAGTGTNEQFF | TGTGCCAGCAGGCGGGCCGGGACAGGCACCAATGAGCAGTTCTTC
TRBD1 | TRBJ2-7 | - | TRBV7-2 | CASSDRDRGPYEQYF | TGTGCCAGCAGCGATAGGGACAGGGGACCTTACGAGCAGTACTTC